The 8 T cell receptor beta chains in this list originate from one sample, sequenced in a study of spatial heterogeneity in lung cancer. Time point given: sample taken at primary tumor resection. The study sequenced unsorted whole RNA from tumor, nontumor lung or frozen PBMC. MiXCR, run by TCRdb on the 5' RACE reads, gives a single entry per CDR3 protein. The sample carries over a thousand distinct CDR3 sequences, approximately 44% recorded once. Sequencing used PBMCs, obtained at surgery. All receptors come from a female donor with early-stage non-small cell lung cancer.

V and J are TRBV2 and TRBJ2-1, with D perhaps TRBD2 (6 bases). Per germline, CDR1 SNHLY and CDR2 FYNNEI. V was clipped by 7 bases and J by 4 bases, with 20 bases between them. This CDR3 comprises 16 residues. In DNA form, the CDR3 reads TGTGCCAGCATGGCGGGGCTTACCCGAGAGTACAATGAGCAGTTCTTC. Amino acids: CASMAGLTREYNEQFF.

The CDR3 nucleotides are TGCGCCAGCAGACTACTAGCCGCCTCCTACGAGCAGTACTTC. Its translation is CASRLLAASYEQYF. The chain has TRBV5-1 and TRBJ2-7; possibly TRBD2 for D (6 bases). This CDR3 region has 14 residues. Trimming pared 5 bases from V and 0 bases from J, leaving 12 bases between. The germline V gene encodes CDR1 SGHRS and CDR2 YFSETQ. The full variable domain, completed using reference TRBV5-1 and TRBJ2-7, is KAGVTQTPRYLIKTRGQQVTLSCSPISGHRSVSWYQQTPGQGLQFLFEYFSETQRNKGNFPGRFSGRQFSNSRSEMNVSTLELGDSALYLCASRLLAASYEQYFGPGTRLTVT.

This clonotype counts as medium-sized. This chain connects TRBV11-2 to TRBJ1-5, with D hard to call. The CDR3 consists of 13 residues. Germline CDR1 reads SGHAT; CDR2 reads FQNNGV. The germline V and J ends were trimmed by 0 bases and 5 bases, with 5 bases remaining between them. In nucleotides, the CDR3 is TGTGCCAGCAGCTTAGAGAGGGATCAGCCCCAGCATTTT. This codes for CASSLERDQPQHF.

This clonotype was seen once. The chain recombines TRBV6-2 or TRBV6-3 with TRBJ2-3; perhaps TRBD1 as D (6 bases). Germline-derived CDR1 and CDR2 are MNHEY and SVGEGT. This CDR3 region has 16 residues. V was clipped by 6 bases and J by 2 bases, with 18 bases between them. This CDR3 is CASSRGQTQITDTQYF. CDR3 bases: TGTGCCAGCAGCCGCGGACAGACCCAGATCACAGATACGCAGTATTTT.

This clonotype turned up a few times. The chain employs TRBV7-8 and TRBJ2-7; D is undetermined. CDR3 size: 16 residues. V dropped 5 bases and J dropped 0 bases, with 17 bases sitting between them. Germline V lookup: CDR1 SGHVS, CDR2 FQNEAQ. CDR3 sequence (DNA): TGTGCCAGCAGCCCCCGGACGGCCCTAAGCTCCTACGAGCAGTACTTC. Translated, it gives CASSPRTALSSYEQYF. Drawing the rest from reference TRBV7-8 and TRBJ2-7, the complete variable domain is GAGVSQSPRYKVAKRGQDVALRCDPISGHVSLFWYQQALGQGPEFLTYFQNEAQLDKSGLPSDRFFAERPEGSVSTLKIQRTQQEDSAVYLCASSPRTALSSYEQYFGPGTRLTVT.

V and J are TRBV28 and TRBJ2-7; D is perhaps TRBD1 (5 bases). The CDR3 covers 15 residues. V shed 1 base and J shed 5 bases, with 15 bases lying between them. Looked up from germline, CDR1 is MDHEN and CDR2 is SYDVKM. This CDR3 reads CASSLFTGPRDEQYF. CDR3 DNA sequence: TGTGCCAGCAGTTTATTCACAGGCCCTCGCGACGAGCAGTACTTC.

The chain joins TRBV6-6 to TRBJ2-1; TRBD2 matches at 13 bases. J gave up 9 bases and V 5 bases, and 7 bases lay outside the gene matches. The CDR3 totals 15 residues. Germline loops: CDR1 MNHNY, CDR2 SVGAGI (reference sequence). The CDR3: CASSQLAGGSGEQFF. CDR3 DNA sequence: TGTGCCAGCAGTCAACTAGCGGGGGGGTCGGGTGAGCAGTTCTTC.

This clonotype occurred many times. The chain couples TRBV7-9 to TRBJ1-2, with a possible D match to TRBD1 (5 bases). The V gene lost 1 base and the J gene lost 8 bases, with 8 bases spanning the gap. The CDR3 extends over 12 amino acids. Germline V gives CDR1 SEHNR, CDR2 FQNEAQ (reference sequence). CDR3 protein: CASSLEGEGYTF. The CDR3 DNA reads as TGTGCCAGCAGCTTAGAAGGGGAGGGCTACACCTTC.